The clone carrying this TCR beta chain was counted ten times or more. The antigen is unknown. This sample was included in a study of regulatory T cells in long-lasting Graves disease. Study-wide findings and caveats: Favored usage of TRBV28, TRBJ1-2 and TRBJ2-5 was recorded in persistent disease. Persistent patients had a count of shared public clonotypes (more than 2,500) that exceeded that of new patients (approximately 920).

This CDR3 comprises 17 residues. CDR1 is MGHRA, CDR2 YSYEKL, per germline. V was cut by 1 base and J by 0 bases, with 10 bases left in between. Time point reported: newly diagnosed GD, antithyroid drugs for less than 3 months. PBMC-extracted RNA yielded the TCR library. Investigators report Graves' disease was diagnosed under American Thyroid Association guidelines. Library construction for TCR beta used iRepertoire HTBI primers and Arm-PCR of CDR3 regions. Study processing details: Taken together, the samples had 55 to 65 TRBV and around 14 TRBJ segments identified. TCRdb passed the multiplex PCR reads through MiXCR, listing each CDR3 protein once. In this record, the V and J calls reflect TCRdb's handling and not the investigators' own analysis. The sample holds 200,000 to 250,000 distinct CDR3 sequences, over 20% seen once.

The source material was peripheral blood mononuclear cells (PBMCs), sampled at new diagnosis, from a patient treated with antithyroid drugs. The chain recombines TRBV4-1 with TRBJ2-6; no firm D call. The sequence was obtained from a female donor with Graves disease. CDR3 DNA: TGCGCCAGCAGCCAAGCCCAAAGCGTCTCTGGGGCCAACGTCCTGACTTTC. Its protein product is CASSQAQSVSGANVLTF.